This T cell receptor beta chain was recovered during a study of blood T cell repertoires in COVID-19. This CDR3 has 10 residues. Germline values: CDR1 SQVTM, CDR2 ANQGSEA. The V and J ends lost 6 bases and 13 bases respectively, with 15 bases between them. In the study's own analysis: For nucleated cells, counts were estimated from reference gene primer amplification. Sequencing was performed with immunoSEQ multiplex PCR; in TCRdb, only in-frame clones are kept and a portion is missing. V and J calls and clone size are those listed in that table; D and trimming were worked out from the DNA. The table has roughly 97,000 clones, about 89% seen once.

The chain has TRBV29-1 and TRBJ2-5; perhaps TRBD2 as D (5 bases). The clonotype originates from a human donor in a cohort sampled during active COVID-19. Sequences were obtained from peripheral blood. CDR3 region: CSVSDMRVYF. The CDR3, as DNA: TGCAGCGTCTCCGACATGAGGGTGTACTTC.